This T cell receptor (beta chain) was recovered during a study of cytomegalovirus exposure and HLA in healthy donors. About this clone: The antigen is unknown.

Study-wide findings and caveats: Later analysis identified a missense DCLRE1C variant that was linked to TCR beta V- and J-gene trimming. Most CMV-associated TCR beta chains appeared HLA-restricted in a later analysis.

Deletions cut 4 bases from V and 1 base from J, with 14 bases between. The CDR3 is 16 residues long. The germline V gene encodes CDR1 PRHDT and CDR2 FYEKMQ (reference sequence). Amplification used 60 Vbeta primers and 13 Jbeta primers. Assay: immunoSEQ multiplex PCR; the TCRdb copy retains only in-frame clones and omits some. In total, the table holds around 53,000 clones. The sample taken for sequencing was PBMCs. The chain employs TRBV13 and TRBJ2-1, with D tentatively TRBD2 (5 bases). The clonotype originates from a male donor in good health and CMV-seropositive. Here the CDR3 DNA reads TGTGCCAGCAGCTCTACAAGCGGCGAATCCTACAATGAGCAGTTCTTC. It codes for CASSSTSGESYNEQFF.